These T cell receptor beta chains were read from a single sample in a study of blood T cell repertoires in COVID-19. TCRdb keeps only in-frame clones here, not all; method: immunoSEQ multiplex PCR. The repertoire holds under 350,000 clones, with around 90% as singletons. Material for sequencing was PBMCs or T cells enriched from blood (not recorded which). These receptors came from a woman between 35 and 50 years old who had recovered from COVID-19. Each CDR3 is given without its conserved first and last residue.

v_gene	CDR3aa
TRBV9	ASSVNTGGTEAF
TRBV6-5	ASSYGRGRTEAF
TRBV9	ASSVVAGTTYNEQF
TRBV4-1	ASSQTDGGNYGYT
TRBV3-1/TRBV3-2	ASRSGQDNSPLH
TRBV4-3	ASSQDRQRRYYGYT
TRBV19	ASSEQARTEAF
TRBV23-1	ASSWYSPTSTDTQY
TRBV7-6	ASSSERPGLAGTDTQY
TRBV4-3	ASRSEGTDEKLF
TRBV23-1	ASSQSVRDRGVGGGQPQH
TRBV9	ASSVGGSGSPLH
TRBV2	ASSEDSSYGYT
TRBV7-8	ASSPRDSGEKLF
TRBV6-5	ASSRDREEVGYT
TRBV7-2	ASSLGPRLTYEQY
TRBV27	ASSARGQNEKLF
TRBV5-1	ASSFGTQVDNSPLH
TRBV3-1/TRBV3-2	ASSHRDRGRNEQF
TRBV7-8	ASSLAEVTESDAF
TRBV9	ASSVAVTAASYEQY
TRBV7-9	ASSLVRTRAGNTIY
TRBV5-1	ASRARGETQY
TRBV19	ASSDGGMNNEQF
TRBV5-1	ASSLEKGMYGYT
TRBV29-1	SAGQDRAGELF
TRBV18	ASSEQGGNQPQH
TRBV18	ASSPLGQGAGDTEAF
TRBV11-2	ASSSRDRYEQY
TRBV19	ASSTRGWATNEKLF
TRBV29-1	SVDRDREAF
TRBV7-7	ASSATTGGPGETQY
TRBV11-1	ASSLFSYTEAF